The rows below give T cell receptor beta chains drawn from one sample of a study of blood T cell repertoires in COVID-19. Sequencing was performed with immunoSEQ multiplex PCR; in TCRdb, only in-frame clones are kept and a portion is missing. The sample yields about 50,000 clones, approximately 82% seen once. What was sequenced was peripheral blood. These receptors were obtained from a man between 65 and 79 years old with active COVID-19. The CDR3 runs from the conserved cysteine through the conserved F or W. The D gene is left open where the match is weak. Clone size is given for some rows only: seen once, a few or many times, or a class if the clone is expanded.

d_gene,j_gene,abundance,v_gene,CDR3nt,CDR3aa
.,TRBJ1-1,.,TRBV6-1,TGTGCCAGCAGTGATCGGTTTGCGCCTGAAGCTTTCTTT,CASSDRFAPEAFF
TRBD1,TRBJ2-7,.,TRBV10-3,TGTGCCATCAGTAGCGGGACAGGGGTTTACGAGCAGTACTTC,CAISSGTGVYEQYF
.,TRBJ1-1,.,TRBV27,TGTGCCAGCAGTTCCAGGGTTAAAGCTTTCTTT,CASSSRVKAFF
TRBD1,TRBJ1-5,few,TRBV11-2,TGTGCCAGCAGCCGGACAGGGTTTGATCAGCCCCAGCATTTT,CASSRTGFDQPQHF
.,TRBJ2-3,.,TRBV9,TGTGCCAGCAGCGTAGTGCCGGGAACCACAGATACGCAGTATTTT,CASSVVPGTTDTQYF
.,TRBJ1-2,.,TRBV7-2,TGTGCCAGCAGCCCGTTGCCCCTTGAGGGCTACACCTTC,CASSPLPLEGYTF
TRBD1,TRBJ1-6,.,TRBV5-1,TGCGCCAGCAGCCAGGGACAGGGGGCGAATAATTCACCCCTCCACTTT,CASSQGQGANNSPLHF
TRBD1,TRBJ2-7,.,TRBV15,TGTGCCACCAGGGTAGGGACAGAAAGCTACGAGCAGTACTTC,CATRVGTESYEQYF
.,TRBJ1-1,.,TRBV5-1,TGCGCCAGCAGTCTTCAGGGAGGCGCTGAAGCTTTCTTT,CASSLQGGAEAFF
TRBD1,TRBJ2-1,once,TRBV11-2,TGTGCCAGCAGCCTTTATGACGGAGACAGGGGCAATGAGCAGTTCTTC,CASSLYDGDRGNEQFF
.,TRBJ2-1,.,TRBV28,TGTGCCAGCAGGGTCGGAGGGTATGAGCAGTTCTTC,CASRVGGYEQFF
TRBD1,TRBJ2-5,.,TRBV19,TGTGCCAGTAGTGGATCCGGGACAGGGGAAGAGACCCAGTACTTC,CASSGSGTGEETQYF
.,TRBJ2-2,.,TRBV5-6,TGTGCCGGACAGTGGGGTCCAGGGGCCACCGGGGAGCTGTTTTTT,CAGQWGPGATGELFF
.,TRBJ1-2,once,TRBV2,TGTGCCAGCAGCGAAGGGGCGGGGTTGGGCGGCTACACCTTC,CASSEGAGLGGYTF
.,TRBJ1-6,.,TRBV6-1,TGTGCCAGCAGTGAAGCCACGAGCCTCCCCTATAATTCACCCCTCCACTTT,CASSEATSLPYNSPLHF
.,TRBJ2-7,.,TRBV5-1,TGCGCCAGCAGCTTGGAGGACAATCCCTACGAGCAGTACTTC,CASSLEDNPYEQYF
TRBD1,TRBJ2-7,.,TRBV5-4,TGTGCCAGCAGCCCGGGCCAGGGTTGGGACAGCTACGAGCAGTACTTC,CASSPGQGWDSYEQYF
TRBD1,TRBJ2-2,.,TRBV7-9,TGTGCCAGCAGCCCAAAGGACAGGGGCCCATTCACCGGGGAGCTGTTTTTT,CASSPKDRGPFTGELFF
.,TRBJ2-7,.,TRBV4-2,TGTGCCAGCAGCCAAGAACCCACCGGAGTGCAGTACGAGCAGTACTTC,CASSQEPTGVQYEQYF
.,TRBJ2-7,.,TRBV14,TGTGCCAGCAGCGAAGTTCAGGGGTTCTCCTACGAGCAGTACTTC,CASSEVQGFSYEQYF
.,TRBJ2-7,.,TRBV21-1,TGTGCCAGTCAGGTTCGGGGGGCCCTATCCTACGAGCAGTACTTC,CASQVRGALSYEQYF
.,TRBJ2-7,once,TRBV2,TGTGCCAGCAGTGAAAGAGTCCAAGCCTACGAGCAGTACTTC,CASSERVQAYEQYF
.,TRBJ1-4,.,TRBV6-6,TGTGCCAGCAGCCGGCGTTGGACAGCCCGCCCGGGTCCGTCTAATGAAAAACTGTTTTTT,CASSRRWTARPGPSNEKLFF
TRBD1,TRBJ1-4,.,TRBV7-2,TGTGCCAGCAGCCGCGCCAGGGGGCTAAATGAAAAACTGTTTTTT,CASSRARGLNEKLFF